This T cell receptor beta chain was profiled in a study of T cell changes during pregnancy in multiple sclerosis. Produced via immunoSEQ multiplex PCR; TCRdb's table is partial and in-frame only. The sample records around 48,000 clones, 90% being singletons. V was trimmed by 8 bases and J by 6 bases, leaving 14 bases between them. Germline loops: CDR1 GTSNPN, CDR2 SVGIG (reference sequence). This CDR3 has 12 amino acids. This specimen was CD8+ T cells from peripheral blood mononuclear cells, taken before pregnancy. This clonotype originated in a female donor with multiple sclerosis, enrolled in a pregnancy study. V is TRBV30 and J is TRBJ2-1, with D uncertain. CDR3 residues: CAGNLVVNEQFF. The CDR3 nucleotides read TGTGCCGGCAATCTAGTGGTCAATGAGCAGTTCTTC.